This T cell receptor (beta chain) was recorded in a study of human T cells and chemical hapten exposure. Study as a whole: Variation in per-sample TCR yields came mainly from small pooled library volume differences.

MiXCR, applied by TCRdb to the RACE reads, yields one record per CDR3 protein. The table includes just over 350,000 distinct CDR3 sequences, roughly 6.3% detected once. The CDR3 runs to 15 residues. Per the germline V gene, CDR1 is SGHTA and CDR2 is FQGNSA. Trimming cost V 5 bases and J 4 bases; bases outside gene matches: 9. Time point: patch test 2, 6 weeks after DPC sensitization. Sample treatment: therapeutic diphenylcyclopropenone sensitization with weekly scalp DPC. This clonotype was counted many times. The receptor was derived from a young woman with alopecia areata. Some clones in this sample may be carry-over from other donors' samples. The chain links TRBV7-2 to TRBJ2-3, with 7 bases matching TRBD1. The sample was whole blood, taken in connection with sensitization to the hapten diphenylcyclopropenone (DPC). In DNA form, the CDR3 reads TGTGCCAGCAGCCTAACAGGGGCTGGTTCAGATACGCAGTATTTT. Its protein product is CASSLTGAGSDTQYF.